The entry that follows covers one T cell receptor beta chain sequence. Antigen: not known. This sample is part of a study of T cell responses to AZD1222 COVID-19 vaccine. The wider study: Second doses that came at about 4 or about 12 weeks were put together.

Trimming removed 4 bases at V and 3 bases at J, with 7 bases between. This CDR3 comprises 12 residues. Germline V gene lookup returns CDR1 SGHRS and CDR2 YFSETQ. This table comes from immunoSEQ multiplex PCR, and its TCRdb copy is limited to in-frame clones, with some not included. The sample consists of under 150,000 clones, approximately 89% of them appearing once. Study-wide results and caveats: Spike as a whole was targeted by vaccine-associated CD4 TCRs, dominant at 160-218 and 743-854. After the peak T cell response, and only then, were repertoires sampled. The donor group comprised mostly white British people and more females; the analysis possibly underestimated clonal diversity.

The chain couples TRBV5-1 to TRBJ1-2; no clear D gene. The sequenced sample was peripheral blood, obtained on day 0 of AZD1222 vaccination. This TCR was recovered from an adult in good health. CDR3 in amino acids: CASSLTDYGYTF. The CDR3 bases are TGCGCCAGCAGCCTAACGGACTATGGCTACACCTTC.